This TCR beta chain was observed in a study of CD8 T cells in ankylosing spondylitis. The V end was cut by 5 bases, the J end by 5 bases, with 14 bases between. Germline CDR1 SGHNT, CDR2 YENEEA. The CDR3 totals 14 residues. Many counts were recorded for this clonotype. Its cognate antigen is unknown. TCRdb itself ran the 5' RACE reads through MiXCR, one entry per CDR3 protein. The data show approximately 400,000 distinct CDR3 sequences, about a sixth seen once. Points from the study as a whole: Blood from ankylosing spondylitis patients appeared to carry a characteristic roughly 8-variant TCR beta motif.

This clonotype was obtained from a male donor with ankylosing spondylitis. Sample: blood, either unsorted or a sorted T cell fraction (not recorded which). This sequence joins TRBV11-3 and TRBJ2-3; D unresolved. As DNA, the CDR3 is TGTGCCAGCAGCGGTGGCGTGCTGGGAGATACGCAGTATTTT. Protein product: CASSGGVLGDTQYF.